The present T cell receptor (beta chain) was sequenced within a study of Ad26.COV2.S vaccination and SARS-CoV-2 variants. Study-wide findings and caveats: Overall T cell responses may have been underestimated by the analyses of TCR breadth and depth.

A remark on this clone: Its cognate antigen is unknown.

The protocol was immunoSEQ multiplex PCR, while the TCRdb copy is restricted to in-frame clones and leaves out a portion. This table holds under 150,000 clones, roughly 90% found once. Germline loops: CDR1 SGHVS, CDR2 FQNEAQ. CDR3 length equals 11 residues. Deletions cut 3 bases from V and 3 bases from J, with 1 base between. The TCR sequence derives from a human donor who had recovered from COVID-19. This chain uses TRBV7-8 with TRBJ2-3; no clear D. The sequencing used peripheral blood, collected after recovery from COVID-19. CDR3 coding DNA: TGTGCCAGCAGCTTTACAGATACGCAGTATTTT. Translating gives CASSFTDTQYF.